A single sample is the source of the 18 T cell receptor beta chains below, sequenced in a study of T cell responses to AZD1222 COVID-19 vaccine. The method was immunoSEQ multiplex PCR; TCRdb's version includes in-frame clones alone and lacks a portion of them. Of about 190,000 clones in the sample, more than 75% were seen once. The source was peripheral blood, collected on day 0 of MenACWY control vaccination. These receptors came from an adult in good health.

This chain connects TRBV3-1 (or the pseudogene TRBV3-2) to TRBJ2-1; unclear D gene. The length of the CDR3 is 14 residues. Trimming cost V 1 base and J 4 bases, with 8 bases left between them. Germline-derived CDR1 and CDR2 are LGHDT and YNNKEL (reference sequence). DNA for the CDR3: TGTGCCAGCAGCCAAGTTTCCGGTTACAATGAGCAGTTCTTC. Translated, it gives CASSQVSGYNEQFF.

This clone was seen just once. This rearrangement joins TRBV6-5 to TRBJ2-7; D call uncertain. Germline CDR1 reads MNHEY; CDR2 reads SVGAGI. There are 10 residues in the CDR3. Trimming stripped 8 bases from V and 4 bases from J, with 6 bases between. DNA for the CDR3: TGTGCCAGCTACCGGTACGAGCAGTACTTC. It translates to CASYRYEQYF.

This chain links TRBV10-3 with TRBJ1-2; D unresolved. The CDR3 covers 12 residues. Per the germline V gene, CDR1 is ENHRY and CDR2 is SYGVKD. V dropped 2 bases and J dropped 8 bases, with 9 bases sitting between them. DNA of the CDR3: TGTGCCATCAGTGAGACGGCTATCGGCTACACCTTC. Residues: CAISETAIGYTF.

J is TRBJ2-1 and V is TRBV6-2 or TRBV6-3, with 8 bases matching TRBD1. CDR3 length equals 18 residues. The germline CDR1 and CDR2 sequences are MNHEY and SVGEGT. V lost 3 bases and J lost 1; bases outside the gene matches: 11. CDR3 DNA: TGTGCCAGCAGTTATGACCCGGACAGGGCTTTTTCCTACAATGAGCAGTTCTTC. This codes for CASSYDPDRAFSYNEQFF.

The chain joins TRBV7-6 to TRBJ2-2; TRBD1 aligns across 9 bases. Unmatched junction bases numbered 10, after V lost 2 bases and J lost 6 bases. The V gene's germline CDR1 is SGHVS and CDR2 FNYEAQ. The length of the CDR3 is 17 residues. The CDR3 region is CASSLILADRGPGELFF. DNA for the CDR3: TGTGCCAGCAGCTTAATTCTCGCGGACAGGGGCCCCGGGGAGCTGTTTTTT.

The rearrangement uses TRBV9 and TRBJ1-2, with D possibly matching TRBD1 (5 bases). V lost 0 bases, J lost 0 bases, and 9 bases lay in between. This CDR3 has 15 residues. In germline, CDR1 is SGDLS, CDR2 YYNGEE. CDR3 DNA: TGTGCCAGCAGCGTAGGAGGGGATACTAACTATGGCTACACCTTC. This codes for CASSVGGDTNYGYTF.

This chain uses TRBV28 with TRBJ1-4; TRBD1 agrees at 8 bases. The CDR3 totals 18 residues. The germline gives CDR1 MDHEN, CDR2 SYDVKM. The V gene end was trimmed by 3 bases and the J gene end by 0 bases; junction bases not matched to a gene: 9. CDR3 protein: CASSFPGGGIATNEKLFF. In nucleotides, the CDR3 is TGTGCCAGCAGTTTTCCAGGGGGCGGAATCGCAACTAATGAAAAACTGTTTTTT.

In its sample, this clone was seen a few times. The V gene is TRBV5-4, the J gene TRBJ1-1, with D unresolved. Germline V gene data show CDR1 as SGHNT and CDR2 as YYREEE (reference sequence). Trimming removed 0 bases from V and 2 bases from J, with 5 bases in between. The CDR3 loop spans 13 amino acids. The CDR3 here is CASSLVSNTEAFF. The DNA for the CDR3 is TGTGCCAGCAGCTTGGTGTCAAACACTGAAGCTTTCTTT. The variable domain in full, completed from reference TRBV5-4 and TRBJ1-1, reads ETGVTQSPTHLIKTRGQQVTLRCSSQSGHNTVSWYQQALGQGPQFIFQYYREEENGRGNFPPRFSGLQFPNYSSELNVNALELDDSALYLCASSLVSNTEAFFGQGTRLTVV.

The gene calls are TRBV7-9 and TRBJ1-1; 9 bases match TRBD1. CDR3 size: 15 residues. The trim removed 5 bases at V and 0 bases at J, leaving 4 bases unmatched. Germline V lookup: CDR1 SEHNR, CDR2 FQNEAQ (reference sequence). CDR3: CASSTGQGLNTEAFF. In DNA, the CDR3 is TGTGCCAGCAGCACTGGACAGGGGCTGAACACTGAAGCTTTCTTT.

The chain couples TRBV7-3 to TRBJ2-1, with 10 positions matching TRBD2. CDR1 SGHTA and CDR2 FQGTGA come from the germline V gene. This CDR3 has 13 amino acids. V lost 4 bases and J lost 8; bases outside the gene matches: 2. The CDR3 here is CASSSGTSDEQFF. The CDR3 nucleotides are TGTGCCAGCAGCTCCGGGACTAGCGATGAGCAGTTCTTC. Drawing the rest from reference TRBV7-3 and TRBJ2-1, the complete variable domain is GAGVSQTPSNKVTEKGKYVELRCDPISGHTALYWYRQSLGQGPEFLIYFQGTGAADDSGLPNDRFFAVRPEGSVSTLKIQRTERGDSAVYLCASSSGTSDEQFFGPGTRLTVL.

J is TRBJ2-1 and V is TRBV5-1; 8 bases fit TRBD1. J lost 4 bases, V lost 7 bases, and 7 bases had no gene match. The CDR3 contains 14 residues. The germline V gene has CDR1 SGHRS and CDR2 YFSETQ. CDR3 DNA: TGCGCCAGCCGCCGAGGACAGGGTTACAATGAGCAGTTCTTC. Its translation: CASRRGQGYNEQFF.

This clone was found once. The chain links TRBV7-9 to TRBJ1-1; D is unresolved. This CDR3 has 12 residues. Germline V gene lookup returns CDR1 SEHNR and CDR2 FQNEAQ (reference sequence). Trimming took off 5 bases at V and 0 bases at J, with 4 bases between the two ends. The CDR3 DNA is TGTGCCAGCAGCGTTATGAACACTGAAGCTTTCTTT. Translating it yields CASSVMNTEAFF.

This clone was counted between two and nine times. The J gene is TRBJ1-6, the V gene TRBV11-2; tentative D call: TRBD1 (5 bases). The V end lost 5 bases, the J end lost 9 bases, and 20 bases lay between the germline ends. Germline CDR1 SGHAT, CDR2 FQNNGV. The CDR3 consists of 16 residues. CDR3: CASSPGKGNRGSPLHF. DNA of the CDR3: TGTGCCAGCAGCCCCGGAAAGGGGAATCGTGGTTCACCCCTCCACTTT.

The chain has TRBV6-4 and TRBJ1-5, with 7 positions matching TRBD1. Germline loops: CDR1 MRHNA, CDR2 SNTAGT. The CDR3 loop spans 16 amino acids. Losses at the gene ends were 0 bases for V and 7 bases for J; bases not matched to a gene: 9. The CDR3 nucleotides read TGTGCCAGCAGTGACTCAAGCGAGGGGGCCGGGCAGCCCCAGCATTTT. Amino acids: CASSDSSEGAGQPQHF.

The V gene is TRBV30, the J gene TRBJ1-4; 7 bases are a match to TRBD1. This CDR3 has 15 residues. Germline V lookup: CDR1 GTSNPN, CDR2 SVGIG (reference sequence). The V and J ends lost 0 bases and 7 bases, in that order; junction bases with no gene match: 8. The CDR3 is CAWSVKASGGEKLFF. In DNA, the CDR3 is TGTGCCTGGAGTGTAAAGGCGTCAGGGGGTGAAAAACTGTTTTTT.

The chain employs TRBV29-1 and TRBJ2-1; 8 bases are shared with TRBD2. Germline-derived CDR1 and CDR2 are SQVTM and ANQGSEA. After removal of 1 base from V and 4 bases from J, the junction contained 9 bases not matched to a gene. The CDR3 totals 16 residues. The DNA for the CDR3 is TGCAGCGTTGAAGGGCTGGGCGGGAGGCCGTACAATGAGCAGTTCTTC. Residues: CSVEGLGGRPYNEQFF.

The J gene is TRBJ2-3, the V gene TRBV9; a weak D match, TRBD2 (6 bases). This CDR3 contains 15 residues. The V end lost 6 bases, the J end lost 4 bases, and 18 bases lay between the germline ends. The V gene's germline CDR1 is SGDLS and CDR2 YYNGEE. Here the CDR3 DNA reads TGTGCCAGCACCTCCGAGGGGCGGGATTCAGATACGCAGTATTTT. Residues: CASTSEGRDSDTQYF. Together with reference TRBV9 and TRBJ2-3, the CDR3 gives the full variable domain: DSGVTQTPKHLITATGQRVTLRCSPRSGDLSVYWYQQSLDQGLQFLIQYYNGEERAKGNILERFSAQQFPDLHSELNLSSLELGDSALYFCASTSEGRDSDTQYFGPGTRLTVL.

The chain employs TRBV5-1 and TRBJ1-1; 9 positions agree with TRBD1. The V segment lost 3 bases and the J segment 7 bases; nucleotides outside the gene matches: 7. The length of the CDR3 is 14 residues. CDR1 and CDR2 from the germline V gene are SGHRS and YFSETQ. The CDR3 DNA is TGCGCCAGCAGCTACGGGACAGGGTACCTTGAAGCTTTCTTT. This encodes CASSYGTGYLEAFF.